The 27 T cell receptor beta chains below come from one sample, sequenced in a study of OX40 agonist ivuxolimab in advanced cancers. TCRdb keeps only in-frame clones here, not all; method: immunoSEQ multiplex PCR. This table holds 60,000 or so clones, about 80% found once. Source: CD4+ or CD8+ T cells sorted from blood, taken in a trial of the OX40 agonist ivuxolimab. These TCRs come from an adult with an advanced solid tumor such as melanoma, head and neck, liver or kidney cancer.

The chain employs TRBV5-5 and TRBJ1-1; D remains unclear. The CDR3 length is 13 residues. The ends were cut back, 4 bases at V and 4 bases at J, with 11 bases in the middle. Germline V CDR1 and CDR2: SGHKS, YYEKEE (reference sequence). The DNA for the CDR3 is TGTGCCAGCAGCGTCCGCCCCGGCACTGAAGCTTTCTTT. Its translation: CASSVRPGTEAFF.

The J gene is TRBJ1-2, the V gene TRBV6-6; D unresolved. CDR1 and CDR2 (germline): MNHNY, SVGAGI (reference sequence). The CDR3 spans 12 residues. V gave up 6 bases and J gave up 3 bases, with 8 bases separating them. The CDR3 loop is CASSYIDYGYTF. CDR3 nucleotide sequence: TGTGCCAGCAGCTATATAGACTATGGCTACACCTTC.

This sequence joins TRBV2 and TRBJ1-2, with 8 bases fitting TRBD1. CDR3 length: 15 residues. Trimming removed 3 bases from V and 2 bases from J; junction bases left unmatched: 5. Germline V lookup: CDR1 SNHLY, CDR2 FYNNEI. This CDR3 reads CASSEVGQANYGYTF. CDR3 coding DNA: TGTGCCAGCAGTGAGGTGGGACAGGCGAACTATGGCTACACCTTC.

The chain carries TRBV5-1 and TRBJ2-3; D ambiguous. Germline V gene data show CDR1 as SGHRS and CDR2 as YFSETQ. This CDR3 has 14 residues. Trimming cost V 0 bases and J 2 bases, with 7 bases left between them. The CDR3 sequence: CASSLAQYTDTQYF. CDR3 coding DNA: TGCGCCAGCAGCTTGGCGCAGTACACAGATACGCAGTATTTT.

The rearrangement joins TRBV5-8 to TRBJ1-5; possible D gene TRBD1, 6 bases. Germline V gene data show CDR1 as SGHTS and CDR2 as YDEGEE. V lost 6 bases, J lost 0 bases, and 10 bases lay in between. The CDR3 totals 14 residues. The CDR3 protein is CASTRQVSNQPQHF. The CDR3 region has the DNA TGTGCCAGCACTCGACAGGTTAGCAATCAGCCCCAGCATTTT.

The chain combines TRBV19 with TRBJ2-5; the D gene is possibly TRBD1 (5 bases). The CDR3 extends over 12 amino acids. The V end lost 5 bases, the J end lost 4 bases, and 8 bases lay between the germline ends. The germline CDR1 and CDR2 sequences are LNHDA and SQIVND (reference sequence). In nucleotides, the CDR3 is TGTGCCAGTAGTGGGGCCGTAGAGACCCAGTACTTC. Amino acid sequence: CASSGAVETQYF. Full variable domain (missing parts from reference TRBV19 and TRBJ2-5): DGGITQSPKYLFRKEGQNVTLSCEQNLNHDAMYWYRQDPGQGLRLIYYSQIVNDFQKGDIAEGYSVSREKKESFPLTVTSAQKNPTAFYLCASSGAVETQYFGPGTRLLVL.

V is TRBV19 and J is TRBJ2-6; 8 nucleotides align to TRBD1. Per the germline V gene, CDR1 is LNHDA and CDR2 is SQIVND (reference sequence). V lost 4 bases to trimming and J lost 4 bases; unmatched junction nucleotides: 12. The CDR3 sequence is 18 residues long. The CDR3 DNA reads TGTGCCAGTAGTACCCAGGGGCAGGGGGCAACCGGGGCCAACGTCCTGACTTTC. As protein: CASSTQGQGATGANVLTF.

J is TRBJ1-3 and V is TRBV13; D ambiguous. The V gene's germline CDR1 is PRHDT and CDR2 FYEKMQ (reference sequence). V was pared by 3 bases and J by 3 bases, with 3 bases between. This CDR3 has 12 residues. CDR3: CASSFSGNTIYF. In nucleotides, the CDR3 is TGTGCCAGCAGCTTCAGTGGAAACACCATATATTTT.

This clone was detected only once. CDR3 protein: CASSERRGEGTNEKLFF. In DNA form, the CDR3 reads TGTGCCAGCAGTGAAAGGCGGGGGGAAGGGACTAATGAAAAACTGTTTTTT. The chain has TRBV6-1 and TRBJ1-4; weak D call: TRBD1 (5 bases). V was pared by 2 bases and J by 2 bases, with 15 bases between. Germline lookup yields CDR1 MNHNS and CDR2 SASEGT. This CDR3 has 17 residues.

This clone was recorded once. The chain recombines TRBV28 with TRBJ1-1, with unresolved D. The germline V gene has CDR1 MDHEN and CDR2 SYDVKM. CDR3 length equals 13 residues. V shed 6 bases and J shed 3 bases, with 11 bases lying between them. The CDR3 nucleotides are TGTGCCAGCAGAGGGCTTGTAGACACTGAAGCTTTCTTT. Translation gives CASRGLVDTEAFF. The entire variable domain, with the rest obtained from reference TRBV28 and TRBJ1-1, is as follows: DVKVTQSSRYLVKRTGEKVFLECVQDMDHENMFWYRQDPGLGLRLIYFSYDVKMKEKGDIPEGYSVSREKKERFSLILESASTNQTSMYLCASRGLVDTEAFFGQGTRLTVV.

V usage is TRBV4-3 and J usage is TRBJ1-2, with D uncertain. Germline lookup yields CDR1 LGHNA and CDR2 YSLEER. Trimming removed 3 bases at V and 2 bases at J, with 16 bases between. This CDR3 contains 16 residues. The CDR3 bases are TGCGCCAGCAGCCAGACGCTAAAGGAAGGGAACTATGGCTACACCTTC. Encoded protein: CASSQTLKEGNYGYTF.

This clone turned up a few times. The V gene is TRBV19, the J gene TRBJ1-2, with 9 bases fitting TRBD1. The CDR3 covers 15 residues. V trimming: 3 bases; J trimming: 4 bases; junction bases outside the gene matches: 6. Germline loops: CDR1 LNHDA, CDR2 SQIVND (reference sequence). Written as DNA, the CDR3 is TGTGCCAGTAGTATCCTCGAGACAGGGGGCTATGGCTACACCTTC. As protein: CASSILETGGYGYTF.

This chain uses TRBV5-1 with TRBJ2-3; 8 positions match TRBD1. CDR1 is SGHRS, CDR2 YFSETQ, per germline. The CDR3 runs 16 residues. Trimming cost V 4 bases and J 3 bases; bases outside gene matches: 10. As DNA, the CDR3 is TGCGCCAGCAGCCTACCTCCCGGACAGGGAACAGATACGCAGTATTTT. It translates to CASSLPPGQGTDTQYF.

The genes are TRBV7-2 and TRBJ2-7, with D possibly matching TRBD2 (6 bases). In germline, CDR1 is SGHTA, CDR2 FQGNSA. The CDR3 has 15 amino acids. V was cut by 6 bases and J by 4 bases, with 19 bases left in between. Here the CDR3 DNA reads TGTGCCAGCAGTCTAGTTCTCGTAGCGGATTACGAGCAGTACTTC. Translation: CASSLVLVADYEQYF.

V usage is TRBV7-8 and J usage is TRBJ1-2, with 7 bases identical to TRBD1. Germline V gene lookup returns CDR1 SGHVS and CDR2 FQNEAQ. V shed 4 bases, J shed 5 bases, and the junction held 4 bases outside the gene matches. This CDR3 contains 13 residues. CDR3 protein: CASSSTQGYGYTF. The CDR3 DNA is TGTGCCAGCAGCTCCACACAGGGGTATGGCTACACCTTC.

This chain connects TRBV6-6 to TRBJ2-5; D possibly corresponds to TRBD2 (6 bases). The V and J ends lost 2 bases and 5 bases respectively, with 15 bases between them. The germline gives CDR1 MNHNY, CDR2 SVGAGI (reference sequence). The CDR3 consists of 15 residues. The CDR3 DNA is TGTGCCAGCAGTTACGAGGGACCCCGGGGGGAGACCCAGTACTTC. It codes for CASSYEGPRGETQYF.

In nucleotides, the CDR3 is TGTGCCAGCAGCGCCAGGGGAGAGACCCAGTACTTC. Encoded protein: CASSARGETQYF. The chain uses TRBV28 and TRBJ2-5, with D tentatively TRBD1 (6 bases). The V end was cut by 6 bases, the J end by 4 bases, with 9 bases between. Germline-derived CDR1 and CDR2 are MDHEN and SYDVKM. The CDR3 consists of 12 residues.

This chain uses TRBV7-2 with TRBJ2-6, with 11 positions matching TRBD2. CDR3 length equals 18 residues. The germline gives CDR1 SGHTA, CDR2 FQGNSA. Trimming removed 2 bases from V and 2 bases from J; junction bases left unmatched: 5. CDR3 region: CASSLKLAGGAGANVLTF. The CDR3 DNA reads as TGTGCCAGCAGCTTAAAGCTAGCGGGGGGAGCTGGGGCCAACGTCCTGACTTTC.

This clone turned up a few times. The chain combines TRBV2 with TRBJ2-5; 9 bases align to TRBD1. The germline CDR1 and CDR2 sequences are SNHLY and FYNNEI. The CDR3 loop spans 13 amino acids. Trimming at V came to 6 bases and at J to 4 bases, leaving 3 bases not matched to a gene. The DNA for the CDR3 is TGTGCCAGCAGCCAGGGACAGGGAGAGACCCAGTACTTC. Protein product: CASSQGQGETQYF.

The chain couples TRBV5-4 to TRBJ1-5; D call uncertain. CDR1 and CDR2 from the germline V gene are SGHNT and YYREEE (reference sequence). There are 12 residues in the CDR3. Trimming stripped 1 base from V and 6 bases from J, with 5 bases between. CDR3 amino acids: CASSLNGQPQHF. In DNA form, the CDR3 reads TGTGCCAGCAGCTTGAACGGTCAGCCCCAGCATTTT.

This clone was seen a few times. The CDR3 protein is CASSRGTGSNEQYF. Here the CDR3 DNA reads TGTGCCAGCAGCCGTGGGACAGGGAGTAACGAGCAGTACTTC. The J gene is TRBJ2-7, the V gene TRBV7-3, with TRBD1 identical over 9 bases. The CDR3 extends over 14 amino acids. The germline CDR1 and CDR2 sequences are SGHTA and FQGTGA. V shed 5 bases and J 5 bases; nucleotides not matched to a gene: 7. Using reference TRBV7-3 and TRBJ2-7 for the parts outside the CDR3, the full variable domain is GAGVSQTPSNKVTEKGKYVELRCDPISGHTALYWYRQSLGQGPEFLIYFQGTGAADDSGLPNDRFFAVRPEGSVSTLKIQRTERGDSAVYLCASSRGTGSNEQYFGPGTRLTVT.

The genes are TRBV9 and TRBJ2-2; 11 bases are a match to TRBD2. The CDR3 spans 17 residues. Germline trimming cut 1 base from V and 3 bases from J; bases unmatched to any gene: 5. Per the germline V gene, CDR1 is SGDLS and CDR2 is YYNGEE. CDR3 loop: CASSVSPSGRYTGELFF. The CDR3 nucleotides are TGTGCCAGCAGCGTATCGCCTAGCGGGAGGTACACCGGGGAGCTGTTTTTT.

The chain combines TRBV28 with TRBJ2-3; D remains unclear. Per the germline V gene, CDR1 is MDHEN and CDR2 is SYDVKM. The CDR3 is 11 residues long. V was shortened by 6 bases and J by 7 bases, with 8 bases between the two germline ends. The CDR3 DNA is TGTGCCAGCAGCGATTGGAATACGCAGTATTTT. Protein: CASSDWNTQYF. The whole variable domain, remainder taken from reference TRBV28 and TRBJ2-3, is DVKVTQSSRYLVKRTGEKVFLECVQDMDHENMFWYRQDPGLGLRLIYFSYDVKMKEKGDIPEGYSVSREKKERFSLILESASTNQTSMYLCASSDWNTQYFGPGTRLTVL.

This chain uses TRBV6-6 with TRBJ1-1; D is possibly TRBD1 (6 bases). The V and J ends lost 8 bases and 4 bases respectively, with 11 bases between them. Germline V gives CDR1 MNHNY, CDR2 SVGAGI (reference sequence). There are 12 residues in the CDR3. CDR3: CASLGGATEAFF. The CDR3 coding sequence is TGTGCCAGCCTCGGGGGGGCCACTGAAGCTTTCTTT.

V usage is TRBV7-2 and J usage is TRBJ1-5; tentative D call: TRBD1 (6 bases). Germline V gene data show CDR1 as SGHTA and CDR2 as FQGNSA. Trimming pared 6 bases from V and 6 bases from J, leaving 18 bases between. The CDR3 consists of 15 residues. CDR3 loop: CASSLSPGGIQPQHF. CDR3 nucleotide sequence: TGTGCCAGCAGTCTGTCTCCTGGGGGCATTCAGCCCCAGCATTTT.

In DNA, the CDR3 is TGTGCCACCGATCTAGCGGGCACAGATACGCAGTATTTT. Its protein is CATDLAGTDTQYF. The chain is built from TRBV2 and TRBJ2-3; 7 positions agree with TRBD2. J gave up 1 base and V 10 bases, and 5 bases lay outside the gene matches. The CDR3 contains 13 residues. CDR1 is SNHLY, CDR2 FYNNEI, per germline.

In DNA, the CDR3 is TGTGCCAGCAGCTTAGGACAGGCTCCCACAGATACGCAGTATTTT. Its protein is CASSLGQAPTDTQYF. J is TRBJ2-3 and V is TRBV7-2; D may be TRBD1 (6 bases). CDR3 length equals 15 residues. The V and J ends lost 1 base and 2 bases respectively, with 10 bases between them. From germline, CDR1 is SGHTA and CDR2 FQGNSA.